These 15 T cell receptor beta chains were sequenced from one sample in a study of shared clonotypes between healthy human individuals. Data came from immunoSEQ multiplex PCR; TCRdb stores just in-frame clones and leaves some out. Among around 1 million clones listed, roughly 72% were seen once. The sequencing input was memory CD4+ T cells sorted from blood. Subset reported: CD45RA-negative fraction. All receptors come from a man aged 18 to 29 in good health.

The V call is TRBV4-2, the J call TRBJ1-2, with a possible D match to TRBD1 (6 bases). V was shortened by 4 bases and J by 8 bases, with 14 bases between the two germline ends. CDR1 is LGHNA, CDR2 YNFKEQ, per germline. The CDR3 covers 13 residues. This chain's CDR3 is CASSPQGGVGYTF. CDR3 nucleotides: TGTGCCAGCAGCCCCCAAGGGGGGGTAGGCTACACCTTC.

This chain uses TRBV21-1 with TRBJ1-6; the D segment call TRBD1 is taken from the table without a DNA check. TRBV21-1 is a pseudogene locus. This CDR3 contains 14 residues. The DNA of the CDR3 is TGTGCCAGCAGCAAATACAGGTTTAATTCACCCCTCCACTTT. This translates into CASSKYRFNSPLHF.

The CDR3 sequence is CASSRAYQETQYF. As DNA, the CDR3 is TGTGCCAGCAGCAGGGCGTACCAAGAGACCCAGTACTTC. This rearrangement joins TRBV7-8 to TRBJ2-5; unclear D gene. The CDR3 has 13 amino acids. V gave up 5 bases and J gave up 0 bases, with 7 bases separating them. The germline CDR1 and CDR2 sequences are SGHVS and FQNEAQ.

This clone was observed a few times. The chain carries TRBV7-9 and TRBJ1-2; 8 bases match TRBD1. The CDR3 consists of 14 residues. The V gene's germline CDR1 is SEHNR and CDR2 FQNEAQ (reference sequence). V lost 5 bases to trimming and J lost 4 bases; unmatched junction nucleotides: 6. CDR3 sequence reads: CASSPLDRVYGYTF. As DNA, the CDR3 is TGTGCCAGCAGCCCTCTGGACAGGGTCTATGGCTACACCTTC.

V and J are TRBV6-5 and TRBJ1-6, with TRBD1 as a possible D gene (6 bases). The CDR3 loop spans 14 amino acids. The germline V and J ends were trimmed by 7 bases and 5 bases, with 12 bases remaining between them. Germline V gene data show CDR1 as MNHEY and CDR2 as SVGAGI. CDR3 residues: CASTPTGDNSPLHF. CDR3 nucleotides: TGTGCCAGCACACCGACAGGCGATAATTCACCCCTCCACTTT.

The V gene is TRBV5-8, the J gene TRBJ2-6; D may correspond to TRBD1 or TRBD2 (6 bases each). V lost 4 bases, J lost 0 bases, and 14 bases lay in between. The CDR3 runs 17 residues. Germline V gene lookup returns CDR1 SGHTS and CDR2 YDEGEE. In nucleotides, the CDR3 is TGTGCCAGCAGCGCCAAGGGGGGCGGCTCTGGGGCCAACGTCCTGACTTTC. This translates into CASSAKGGGSGANVLTF.

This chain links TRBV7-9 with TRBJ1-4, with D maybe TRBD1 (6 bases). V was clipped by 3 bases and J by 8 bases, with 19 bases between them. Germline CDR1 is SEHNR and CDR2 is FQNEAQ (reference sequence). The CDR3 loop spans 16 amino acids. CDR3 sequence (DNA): TGTGCCAGCAGCTTCTTCGGACAGCCCAGTCAGGAAAAACTGTTTTTT. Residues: CASSFFGQPSQEKLFF.

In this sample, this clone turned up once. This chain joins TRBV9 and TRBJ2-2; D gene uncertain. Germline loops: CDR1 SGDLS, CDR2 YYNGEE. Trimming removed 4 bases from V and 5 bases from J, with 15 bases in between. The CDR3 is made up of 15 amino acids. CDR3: CASSRTLSSTGELFF. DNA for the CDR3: TGTGCCAGCAGCCGTACCCTTAGTAGTACCGGGGAGCTGTTTTTT.

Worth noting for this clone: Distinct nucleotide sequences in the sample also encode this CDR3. The CDR3 DNA sequence: TGCGCCAGCAGCTTATTACAGGGGTACGAGCAGTACTTC. Translating gives CASSLLQGYEQYF. This chain connects TRBV5-1 to TRBJ2-7, with 7 nucleotides matching TRBD1. V shed 2 bases and J 4 bases; nucleotides not matched to a gene: 3. In germline, CDR1 is SGHRS, CDR2 YFSETQ. CDR3 length equals 13 residues. Together with reference TRBV5-1 and TRBJ2-7, the CDR3 gives the full variable domain: KAGVTQTPRYLIKTRGQQVTLSCSPISGHRSVSWYQQTPGQGLQFLFEYFSETQRNKGNFPGRFSGRQFSNSRSEMNVSTLELGDSALYLCASSLLQGYEQYFGPGTRLTVT.

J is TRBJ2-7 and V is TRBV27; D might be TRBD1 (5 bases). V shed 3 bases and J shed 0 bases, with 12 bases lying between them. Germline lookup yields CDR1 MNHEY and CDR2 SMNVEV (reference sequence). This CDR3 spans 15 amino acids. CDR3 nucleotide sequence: TGTGCCAGCAGTTTCAGGCAGGGCTACTCCTACGAGCAGTACTTC. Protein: CASSFRQGYSYEQYF.

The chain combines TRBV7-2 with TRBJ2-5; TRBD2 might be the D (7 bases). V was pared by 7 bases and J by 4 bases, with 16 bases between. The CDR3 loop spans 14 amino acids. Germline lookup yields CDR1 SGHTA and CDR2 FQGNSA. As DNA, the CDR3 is TGTGCCAGCACCGGGGGGCAGCGAGTAGAGACCCAGTACTTC. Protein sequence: CASTGGQRVETQYF.

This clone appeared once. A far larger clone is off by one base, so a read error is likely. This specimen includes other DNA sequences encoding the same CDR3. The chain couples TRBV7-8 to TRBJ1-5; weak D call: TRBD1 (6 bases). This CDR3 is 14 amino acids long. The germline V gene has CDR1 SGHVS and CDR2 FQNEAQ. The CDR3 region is CASSLATGNQPQHF. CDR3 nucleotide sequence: TGTGCCAGCAGCTTAGCCACAGGGAATCAGCCTCAGCATTTT.

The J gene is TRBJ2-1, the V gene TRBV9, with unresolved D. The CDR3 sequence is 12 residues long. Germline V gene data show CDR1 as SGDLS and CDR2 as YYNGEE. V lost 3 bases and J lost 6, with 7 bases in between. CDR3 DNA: TGTGCCAGCAGCGACCAGCCCAATGAGCAGTTCTTC. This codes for CASSDQPNEQFF.

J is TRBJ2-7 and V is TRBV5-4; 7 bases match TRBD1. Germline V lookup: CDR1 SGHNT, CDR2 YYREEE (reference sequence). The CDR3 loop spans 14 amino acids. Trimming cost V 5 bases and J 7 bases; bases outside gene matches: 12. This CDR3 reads CASSLYRGPLEQYF. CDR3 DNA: TGTGCCAGCAGTCTCTACAGGGGCCCCTTAGAGCAGTACTTC.

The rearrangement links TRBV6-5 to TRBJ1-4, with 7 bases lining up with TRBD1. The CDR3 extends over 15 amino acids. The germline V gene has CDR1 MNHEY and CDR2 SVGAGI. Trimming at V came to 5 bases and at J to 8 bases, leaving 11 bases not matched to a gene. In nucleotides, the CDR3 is TGTGCCAGCAGTCATCTACAGGGGATGAAGGAAAAACTGTTTTTT. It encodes CASSHLQGMKEKLFF.